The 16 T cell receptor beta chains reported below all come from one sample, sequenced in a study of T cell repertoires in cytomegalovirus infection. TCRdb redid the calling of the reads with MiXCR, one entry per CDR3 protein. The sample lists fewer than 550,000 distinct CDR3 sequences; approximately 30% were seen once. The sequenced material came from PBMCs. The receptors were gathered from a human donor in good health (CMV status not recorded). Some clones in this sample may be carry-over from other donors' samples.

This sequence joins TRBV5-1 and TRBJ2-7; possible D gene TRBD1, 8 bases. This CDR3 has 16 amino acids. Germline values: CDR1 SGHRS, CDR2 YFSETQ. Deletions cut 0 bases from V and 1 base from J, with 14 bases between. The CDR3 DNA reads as TGCGCCAGCAGCTTGGCCCCACAGGGGGGGTCCTACGAGCAGTACTTC. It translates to CASSLAPQGGSYEQYF.

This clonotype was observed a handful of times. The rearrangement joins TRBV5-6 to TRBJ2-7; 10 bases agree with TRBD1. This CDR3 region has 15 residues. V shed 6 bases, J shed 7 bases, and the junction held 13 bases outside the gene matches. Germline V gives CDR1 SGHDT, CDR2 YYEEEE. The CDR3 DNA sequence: TGTGCCAGCACCCCCGGGACAGGGGTTCGTAGGGAGCAGTACTTC. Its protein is CASTPGTGVRREQYF.

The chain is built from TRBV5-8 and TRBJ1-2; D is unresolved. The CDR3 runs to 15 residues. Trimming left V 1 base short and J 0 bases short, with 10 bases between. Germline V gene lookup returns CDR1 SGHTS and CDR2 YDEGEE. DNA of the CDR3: TGTGCCAGCAGCTTGCCGGACGGAGCTAACTATGGCTACACCTTC. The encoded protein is CASSLPDGANYGYTF. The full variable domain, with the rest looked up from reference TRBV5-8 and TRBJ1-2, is EAGVTQSPTHLIKTRGQQATLRCSPISGHTSVYWYQQALGLGLQFLLWYDEGEERNRGNFPPRFSGRQFPNYSSELNVNALELEDSALYLCASSLPDGANYGYTFGSGTRLTVV.

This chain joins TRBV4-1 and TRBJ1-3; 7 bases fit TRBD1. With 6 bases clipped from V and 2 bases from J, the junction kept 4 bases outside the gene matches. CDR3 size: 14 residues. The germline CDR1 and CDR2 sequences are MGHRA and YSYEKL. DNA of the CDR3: TGCGCCAGCAGAACCGACAGGGCTGGAAACACCATATATTTT. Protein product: CASRTDRAGNTIYF.

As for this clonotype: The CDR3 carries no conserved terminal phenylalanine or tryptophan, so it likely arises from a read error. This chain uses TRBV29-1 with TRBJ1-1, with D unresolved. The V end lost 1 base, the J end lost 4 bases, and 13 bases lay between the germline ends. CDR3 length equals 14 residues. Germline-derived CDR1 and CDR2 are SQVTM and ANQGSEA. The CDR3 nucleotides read TGCAGCGTTGAAGCCGGGGTTGGGGTCACTGAAGCTTTCTTG. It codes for CSVEAGVGVTEAFL.

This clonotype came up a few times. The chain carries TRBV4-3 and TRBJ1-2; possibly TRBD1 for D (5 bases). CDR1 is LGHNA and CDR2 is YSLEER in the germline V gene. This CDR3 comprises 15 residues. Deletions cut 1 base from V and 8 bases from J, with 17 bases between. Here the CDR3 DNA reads TGCGCCAGCAGCCAAGTTTCCGGGGCTAGAGTGGGCTACACCTTC. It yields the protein CASSQVSGARVGYTF.

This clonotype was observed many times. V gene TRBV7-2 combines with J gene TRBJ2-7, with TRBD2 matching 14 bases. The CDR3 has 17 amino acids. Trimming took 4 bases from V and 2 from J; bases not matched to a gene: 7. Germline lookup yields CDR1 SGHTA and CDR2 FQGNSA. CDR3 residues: CASSSGTSGGHTYEQYF. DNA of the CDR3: TGTGCCAGCAGCTCGGGGACTAGCGGGGGCCATACCTACGAGCAGTACTTC.

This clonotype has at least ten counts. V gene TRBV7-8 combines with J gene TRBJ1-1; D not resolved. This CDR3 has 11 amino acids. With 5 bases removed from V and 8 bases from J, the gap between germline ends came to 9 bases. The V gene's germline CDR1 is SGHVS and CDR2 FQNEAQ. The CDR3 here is CASSEQKEAFF. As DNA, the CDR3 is TGTGCCAGCAGCGAACAAAAGGAAGCTTTCTTT.

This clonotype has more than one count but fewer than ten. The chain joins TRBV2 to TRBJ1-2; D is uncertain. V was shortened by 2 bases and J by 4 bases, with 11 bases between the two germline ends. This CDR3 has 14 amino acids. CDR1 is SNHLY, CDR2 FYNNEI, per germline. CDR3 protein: CASSESRNLYGYTF. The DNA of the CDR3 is TGTGCCAGCAGTGAATCACGGAATCTCTATGGCTACACCTTC.

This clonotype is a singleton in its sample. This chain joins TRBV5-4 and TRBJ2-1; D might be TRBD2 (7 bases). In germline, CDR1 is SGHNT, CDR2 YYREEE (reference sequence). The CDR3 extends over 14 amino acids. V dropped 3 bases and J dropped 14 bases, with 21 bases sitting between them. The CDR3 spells CASSSETGLSGEFF. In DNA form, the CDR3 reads TGTGCCAGCAGCTCGGAGACAGGATTGAGCGGGGAGTTCTTC.

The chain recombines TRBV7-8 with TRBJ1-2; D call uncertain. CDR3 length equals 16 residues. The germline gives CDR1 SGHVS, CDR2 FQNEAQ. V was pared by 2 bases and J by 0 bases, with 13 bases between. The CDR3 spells CASSLLWTAANYGYTF. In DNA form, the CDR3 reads TGTGCCAGCAGCTTACTGTGGACGGCCGCTAACTATGGCTACACCTTC. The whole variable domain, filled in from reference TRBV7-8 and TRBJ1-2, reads GAGVSQSPRYKVAKRGQDVALRCDPISGHVSLFWYQQALGQGPEFLTYFQNEAQLDKSGLPSDRFFAERPEGSVSTLKIQRTQQEDSAVYLCASSLLWTAANYGYTFGSGTRLTVV.

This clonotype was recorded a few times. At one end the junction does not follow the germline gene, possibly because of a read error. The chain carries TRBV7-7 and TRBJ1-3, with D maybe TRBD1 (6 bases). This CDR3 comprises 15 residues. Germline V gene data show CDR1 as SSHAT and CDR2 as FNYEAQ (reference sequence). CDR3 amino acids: CASSRDQGFGNTIYF. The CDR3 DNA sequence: TGTGCTAGCAGCCGAGACCAGGGGTTCGGAAACACCATATATTTT.

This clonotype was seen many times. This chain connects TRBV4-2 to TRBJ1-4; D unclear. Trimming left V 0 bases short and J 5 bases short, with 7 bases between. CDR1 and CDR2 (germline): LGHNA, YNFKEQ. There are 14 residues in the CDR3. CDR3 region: CASSQDRRNEKLFF. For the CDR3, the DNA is TGTGCCAGCAGCCAAGATCGAAGAAATGAAAAACTGTTTTTT.

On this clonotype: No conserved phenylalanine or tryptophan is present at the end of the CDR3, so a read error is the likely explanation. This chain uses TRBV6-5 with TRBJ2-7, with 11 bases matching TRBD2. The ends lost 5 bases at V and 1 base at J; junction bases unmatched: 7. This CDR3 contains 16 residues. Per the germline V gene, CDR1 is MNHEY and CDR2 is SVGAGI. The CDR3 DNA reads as TGTGCCAGCAGTCCCGCCCGGACTAGCGGGTCCTACGAGCAGTACTTA. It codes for CASSPARTSGSYEQYL.

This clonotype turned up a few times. CDR3 residues: CASSLGAATQPQHF. The CDR3 nucleotides read TGTGCCAGCAGCTTAGGGGCGGCTACTCAGCCCCAGCATTTT. The V gene is TRBV7-4, the J gene TRBJ1-5; D remains unclear. This CDR3 spans 14 amino acids. The germline V and J ends were trimmed by 1 base and 6 bases, with 10 bases remaining between them. The germline V gene has CDR1 SGHVT and CDR2 SQSDAQ.

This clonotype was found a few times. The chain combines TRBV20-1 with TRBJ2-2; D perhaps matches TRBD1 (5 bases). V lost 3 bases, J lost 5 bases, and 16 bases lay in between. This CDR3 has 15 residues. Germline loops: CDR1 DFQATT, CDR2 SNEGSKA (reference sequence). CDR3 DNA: TGCAGTGCTAGGGGTTGGACAAAAGATACCGGGGAGCTGTTTTTT. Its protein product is CSARGWTKDTGELFF.